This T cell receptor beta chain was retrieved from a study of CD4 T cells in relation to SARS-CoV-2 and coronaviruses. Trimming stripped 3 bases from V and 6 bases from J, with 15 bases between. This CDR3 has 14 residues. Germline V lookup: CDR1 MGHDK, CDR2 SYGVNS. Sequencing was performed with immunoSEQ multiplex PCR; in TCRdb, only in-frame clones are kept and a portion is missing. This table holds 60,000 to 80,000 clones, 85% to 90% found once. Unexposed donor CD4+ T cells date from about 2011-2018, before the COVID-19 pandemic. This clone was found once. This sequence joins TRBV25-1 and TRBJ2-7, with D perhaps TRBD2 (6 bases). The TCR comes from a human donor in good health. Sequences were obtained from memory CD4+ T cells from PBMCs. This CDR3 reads CASSEYRRASEQYF. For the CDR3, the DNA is TGTGCCAGCAGTGAGTATAGGAGGGCGTCCGAGCAGTACTTC.